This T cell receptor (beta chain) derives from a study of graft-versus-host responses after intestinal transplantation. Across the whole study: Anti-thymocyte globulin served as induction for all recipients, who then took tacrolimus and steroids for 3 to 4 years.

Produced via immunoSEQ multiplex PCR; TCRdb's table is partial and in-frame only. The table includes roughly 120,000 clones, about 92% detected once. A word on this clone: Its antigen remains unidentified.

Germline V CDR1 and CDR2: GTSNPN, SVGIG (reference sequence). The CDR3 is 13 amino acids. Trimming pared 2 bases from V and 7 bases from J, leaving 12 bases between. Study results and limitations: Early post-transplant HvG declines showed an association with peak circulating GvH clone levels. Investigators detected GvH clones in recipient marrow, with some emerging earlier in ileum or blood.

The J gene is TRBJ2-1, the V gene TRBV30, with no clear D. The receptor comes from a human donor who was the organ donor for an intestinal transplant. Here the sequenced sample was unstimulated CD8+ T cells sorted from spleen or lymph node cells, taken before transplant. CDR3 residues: CAWSSGITNEQFF. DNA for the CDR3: TGTGCCTGGAGTTCGGGCATTACGAATGAGCAGTTCTTC.